What follows are 17 T cell receptor beta chains derived from one specimen sequenced in a study of blood T cell repertoires in COVID-19. The data were produced by immunoSEQ multiplex PCR, yet TCRdb's version contains in-frame clones alone and is incomplete. The sample shows 130,000 or so clones, approximately 90% of them seen only once. The sample consisted of peripheral blood. Receptors originate from a man between 45 and 60 years old with active or convalescent COVID-19.

The V call is TRBV2, the J call TRBJ1-3; 7 bases agree with TRBD1. The V gene's germline CDR1 is SNHLY and CDR2 FYNNEI. V was pared by 2 bases and J by 2 bases, with 3 bases of the junction left unmatched. There are 15 residues in the CDR3. The CDR3 reads CASSERGQAGNTIYF. DNA of the CDR3: TGTGCCAGCAGTGAACGCGGACAGGCTGGAAACACCATATATTTT.

The chain employs TRBV4-1 and TRBJ2-1, with 10 bases aligning to TRBD2. The germline V gene has CDR1 MGHRA and CDR2 YSYEKL. V was clipped by 5 bases and J by 2 bases; unmatched bases: 6. The CDR3 extends over 16 amino acids. For the CDR3, the DNA is TGCGCCAGCAGCTTACAACTAGCGGGGACCTACAATGAGCAGTTCTTC. This gives the protein CASSLQLAGTYNEQFF.

A word on this clone: A read error is likely, as this CDR3 ends without the conserved phenylalanine or tryptophan. The limits of the CDR3 on the DNA are not certain, so only TCRdb's listed CDR3 is given. V is TRBV10-1 and J is TRBJ1-5; the table's D call TRBD1 went unverified against the DNA. Germline CDR1 reads WNHNN; CDR2 reads SYGVQD (reference sequence). The CDR3 sequence runs 13 residues, both termini included. CDR3 protein: CASSESNRGAPAL.

The V and J genes are TRBV10-1 and TRBJ2-1; 9 nucleotides line up with TRBD1. The CDR3 is made up of 15 amino acids. CDR1 is WNHNN, CDR2 SYGVQD, per germline (reference sequence). The junction had 2 bases not matched to a gene; V was cut back by 3 bases and J by 2 bases. CDR3 residues: CASSDRQGAYNEQFF. The CDR3 nucleotides are TGCGCCAGCAGTGATCGACAGGGGGCCTACAATGAGCAGTTCTTC.

CDR3 sequence reads: CASSLAGGETQYF. In DNA, the CDR3 is TGTGCCAGCAGCTTAGCGGGGGGGGAGACCCAGTACTTC. The V gene is TRBV7-2, the J gene TRBJ2-5; 7 bases map to TRBD2. Trimming took 0 bases from V and 5 from J; bases not matched to a gene: 0. In germline, CDR1 is SGHTA, CDR2 FQGNSA. There are 13 residues in the CDR3.

The rearrangement joins TRBV5-1 to TRBJ2-2, with D uncertain. Germline CDR1 reads SGHRS; CDR2 reads YFSETQ. V lost 3 bases and J 1 base, leaving 13 bases between the germline ends. This CDR3 has 16 residues. This CDR3 reads CASSSQVHRNTGELFF. The CDR3 nucleotides are TGCGCCAGCAGCTCGCAGGTACACCGGAACACCGGGGAGCTGTTTTTT.

The chain uses TRBV10-3 and TRBJ1-5; D is undetermined. CDR1 and CDR2 (germline): ENHRY, SYGVKD. CDR3 size: 16 residues. Trimming stripped 0 bases from V and 0 bases from J, with 9 bases between. Here the CDR3 reads CAISESGTHSNQPQHF. CDR3 bases: TGTGCCATCAGTGAGTCGGGCACTCATAGCAATCAGCCCCAGCATTTT.

The CDR3 DNA sequence: TGTGCCAGCAGTTTTCTAGCGGGGGCGCAGTTCTTC. Translated, it gives CASSFLAGAQFF. The chain links TRBV28 to TRBJ2-1, with 10 nucleotides matching TRBD2. The ends lost 3 bases at V and 12 bases at J; junction bases unmatched: 2. The CDR3 length is 12 residues. Germline V gene lookup returns CDR1 MDHEN and CDR2 SYDVKM.

This chain links TRBV10-1 with TRBJ2-3; 13 nucleotides align to TRBD2. The germline gives CDR1 WNHNN, CDR2 SYGVQD (reference sequence). The CDR3 sequence is 15 residues long. Trimming cost V 5 bases and J 3 bases; bases outside gene matches: 2. For the CDR3, the DNA is TGCGCCAGCAGTCGACTAGCGGGGGGAACAGATACGCAGTATTTT. This translates into CASSRLAGGTDTQYF.

A word on this clone: Different DNA sequences within this sample yield the same CDR3. The chain recombines TRBV18 with TRBJ1-3, with TRBD1 matching over 9 bases. This CDR3 comprises 16 residues. Germline V gives CDR1 KGHSH, CDR2 LQKENI. V trimming: 2 bases; J trimming: 2 bases; junction bases outside the gene matches: 4. The CDR3 spells CASSPATGGTGNTIYF. DNA for the CDR3: TGTGCCAGCTCACCAGCTACAGGGGGCACTGGAAACACCATATATTTT.

V gene TRBV12-5 combines with J gene TRBJ1-1, with a weak D call TRBD1 (5 bases). CDR1 LGHNT and CDR2 FRNRAP come from the germline V gene. CDR3 size: 12 residues. V was pared by 7 bases and J by 4 bases, with 10 bases between. The CDR3: CASATGGTEAFF. Written as DNA, the CDR3 is TGTGCTAGTGCGACCGGGGGCACTGAAGCTTTCTTT.

The genes are TRBV18 and TRBJ2-7, with 9 bases lining up with TRBD1. Per germline, CDR1 KGHSH and CDR2 LQKENI. The J segment lost 3 bases and the V segment lost 3 bases, leaving 6 bases of the junction unmatched. The CDR3 is 15 amino acids. The CDR3 region is CASSPSGTGSYEQYF. DNA for the CDR3: TGTGCCAGCTCACCTTCCGGGACAGGGAGCTACGAGCAGTACTTC.

The V gene is TRBV4-3, the J gene TRBJ1-4, with a possible D match to TRBD1 (5 bases). The CDR3 spans 17 residues. Germline V CDR1 and CDR2: LGHNA, YSLEER. Between the trimmed V and J ends, which lost 1 base and 0 bases, there was a span of 12 bases. CDR3 sequence: CASSQGSRGSTNEKLFF. The CDR3 nucleotides read TGCGCCAGCAGCCAAGGCAGTAGGGGTTCAACTAATGAAAAACTGTTTTTT.

The rearrangement joins TRBV9 to TRBJ1-6, with D hard to call. V dropped 0 bases and J dropped 0 bases, with 4 bases sitting between them. Germline assignment: CDR1 SGDLS and CDR2 YYNGEE. The CDR3 totals 15 residues. The CDR3 is CASSVDSSYNSPLHF. DNA of the CDR3: TGTGCCAGCAGCGTAGACAGCTCCTATAATTCACCCCTCCACTTT.

The V gene is TRBV7-8, the J gene TRBJ2-1, with TRBD2 matching 12 bases. V was pared by 6 bases and J by 0 bases, with 12 bases of the junction left unmatched. This CDR3 has 19 amino acids. In germline, CDR1 is SGHVS, CDR2 FQNEAQ. CDR3: CASRAPTSGGPSSYNEQFF. The CDR3 coding sequence is TGTGCCAGCAGAGCGCCGACTAGCGGGGGTCCCAGCTCCTACAATGAGCAGTTCTTC.

The rearrangement uses TRBV6-5 and TRBJ2-7; maybe TRBD2 (6 bases). The CDR3 has 14 amino acids. V was trimmed by 2 bases and J by 3 bases, leaving 11 bases between them. Germline assignment: CDR1 MNHEY and CDR2 SVGAGI. The CDR3 DNA reads as TGTGCCAGCAGTTACAGGGCGGAGGGCTACGAGCAGTACTTC. Translation gives CASSYRAEGYEQYF.

The rearrangement uses TRBV7-2 and TRBJ2-6, with 10 bases lining up with TRBD2. CDR3 length: 16 amino acids. Trimming cost V 2 bases and J 2 bases; bases outside gene matches: 0. Germline CDR1 is SGHTA and CDR2 is FQGNSA. As DNA, the CDR3 is TGTGCCAGCAGCTTAACTAGCGGGGCTGGGGCCAACGTCCTGACTTTC. Translating it yields CASSLTSGAGANVLTF.